One and the same sample provided the 24 T cell receptor beta chains below, sequenced in a study of T cell repertoires in cytomegalovirus infection. In TCRdb, the reads were re-called with MiXCR into one record per CDR3 protein. The table has about 740,000 distinct CDR3 sequences, 35% seen once; the top ten hold around 3%. The sequenced sample consisted of PBMCs. These receptors originate from a human donor in good health (CMV status not recorded). Some clones in this sample may be carry-over from other donors' samples.

The CDR3 nucleotides read TGTGCCAGCAGTTTAGCCTCCACACCCCTCCACTTT. It yields the protein CASSLASTPLHF. The chain is built from TRBV12-3 or TRBV12-4 and TRBJ1-6; D is undetermined. Deletions cut 0 bases from V and 11 bases from J, with 5 bases between. The CDR3 runs to 12 residues.

This clonotype was seen a few times. The V call is TRBV4-2, the J call TRBJ2-7, with 10 bases aligning to TRBD1. Germline V gives CDR1 LGHNA, CDR2 YNFKEQ. The CDR3 covers 15 residues. J was trimmed by 2 bases and V by 4 bases; bases with no gene match: 5. The CDR3 here is CASSPTGGAPYEQYF. The CDR3 DNA sequence: TGTGCCAGCAGCCCGACAGGGGGCGCGCCCTACGAGCAGTACTTC.

This chain links TRBV27 with TRBJ1-4; D is possibly TRBD1 (5 bases). This CDR3 contains 17 residues. Germline V gene lookup returns CDR1 MNHEY and CDR2 SMNVEV (reference sequence). V was pared by 0 bases and J by 11 bases, with 22 bases between. CDR3 in amino acids: CASSLSVGAAGGTKLFF. DNA for the CDR3: TGTGCCAGCAGTTTATCAGTCGGGGCCGCCGGAGGAACGAAACTGTTTTTT.

The chain couples TRBV6-2 or TRBV6-3 to TRBJ2-5; D is undetermined. The CDR3 has 14 amino acids. The ends were cut back, 7 bases at V and 7 bases at J, with 19 bases in the middle. Per germline, CDR1 MNHEY and CDR2 SVGEGT. Written as DNA, the CDR3 is TGTGCCAGCACCCAGGACGGTCGGTATGGGACCCAGTACTTC. Its protein product is CASTQDGRYGTQYF.

This rearrangement joins TRBV11-2 to TRBJ2-3; no reliable D call. With 2 bases removed from V and 6 bases from J, the gap between germline ends came to 6 bases. CDR1 and CDR2 from the germline V gene are SGHAT and FQNNGV. The CDR3 length is 12 residues. The CDR3 DNA follows: TGTGCCAGCAGCTTAATGGGGGATACGCAGTATTTT. It translates to CASSLMGDTQYF.

This clonotype has at least ten counts. The chain is built from TRBV7-3 and TRBJ1-1; D is undetermined. The CDR3 is 14 residues long. Germline V gene lookup returns CDR1 SGHTA and CDR2 FQGTGA. V lost 5 bases and J lost 2, with 12 bases in between. CDR3 sequence (DNA): TGTGCCAGCAGCCCGACGGCCTATAACACTGAAGCTTTCTTT. This sequence encodes CASSPTAYNTEAFF.

CDR3 nucleotides: TGTGCCAGCAGCTTAAAGGGGGGCTACTCCTACGAGCAGTACTTC. This encodes CASSLKGGYSYEQYF. The chain has TRBV7-3 and TRBJ2-7; D may match TRBD1 or TRBD2 (6 bases each). Trimming pared 1 base from V and 0 bases from J, leaving 10 bases between. The CDR3 is 15 amino acids. Germline CDR1 SGHTA, CDR2 FQGTGA.

In this sample, this clonotype turned up many times. This sequence joins TRBV7-2 and TRBJ2-7, with 7 bases that match TRBD1. V was clipped by 3 bases and J by 4 bases; unmatched bases: 3. Germline values: CDR1 SGHTA, CDR2 FQGNSA. CDR3 length: 13 amino acids. CDR3 residues: CASSFMTGYEQYF. The CDR3 coding sequence is TGTGCCAGCAGCTTTATGACAGGGTACGAGCAGTACTTC.

In DNA, the CDR3 is TGCGCCAGCAGCCAAGACGGAACAGGGTATAATTCACCCCTCCACTTT. Translation: CASSQDGTGYNSPLHF. The J gene is TRBJ1-6, the V gene TRBV4-1, with D possibly matching TRBD1 (6 bases). CDR1 is MGHRA, CDR2 YSYEKL, per germline. Trimming took 0 bases from V and 4 from J, leaving 10 bases between them. The CDR3 has 16 residues.

The V gene is TRBV4-1, the J gene TRBJ2-2, with D hard to call. Trimming removed 0 bases from V and 4 bases from J, with 3 bases in between. Germline values: CDR1 MGHRA, CDR2 YSYEKL. This CDR3 spans 13 amino acids. The CDR3 DNA reads as TGCGCCAGCAGCCAAGACAGCACCGGGGAGCTGTTTTTT. This sequence encodes CASSQDSTGELFF.

Points on this clonotype: Being one base from a much bigger clone, this may be a read error. This rearrangement joins TRBV7-2 to TRBJ2-3; TRBD2 matches at 7 bases. Germline values: CDR1 SGHTA, CDR2 FQGNSA. The CDR3 length is 16 residues. In nucleotides, the CDR3 is TGTGCCAGCAGCTTAAGGTGGCAGCGGGGCACAGATACGCAGTCTTTT. Its protein product is CASSLRWQRGTDTQSF.

The rearrangement joins TRBV7-4 to TRBJ1-2; D is unclear. Germline-derived CDR1 and CDR2 are SGHVT and SQSDAQ. Deletions cut 5 bases from V and 4 bases from J, with 8 bases between. This CDR3 comprises 12 residues. DNA of the CDR3: TGTGCCAGCAGCAGGGAATCCTATGGCTACACCTTC. Translated: CASSRESYGYTF. Combining the CDR3 with reference TRBV7-4 and TRBJ1-2 gives the whole variable domain GAGVSQSPRYKVAKRGRDVALRCDSISGHVTLYWYRQTLGQGSEVLTYSQSDAQRDKSGRPSGRFSAERPERSVSTLKIQRTEQGDSAVYLCASSRESYGYTFGSGTRLTVV.

V gene TRBV29-1 combines with J gene TRBJ2-2; possible D gene TRBD2, 5 bases. Germline V gives CDR1 SQVTM, CDR2 ANQGSEA. Trimming pared 3 bases from V and 4 bases from J, leaving 9 bases between. This CDR3 has 13 amino acids. The CDR3 coding sequence is TGCAGCGTTGAGACCGAGGGCACCGGGGAGCTGTTTTTT. This codes for CSVETEGTGELFF.

The gene calls are TRBV28 and TRBJ1-3; D call uncertain. The CDR3 is 15 amino acids. The V gene lost 1 base and the J gene lost 0 bases, with 7 bases spanning the gap. Germline loops: CDR1 MDHEN, CDR2 SYDVKM. The CDR3 DNA reads TGTGCCAGCAGTTTATTGGGCAGCTCTGGAAACACCATATATTTT. Its translation is CASSLLGSSGNTIYF. The whole variable domain, remainder taken from reference TRBV28 and TRBJ1-3, is DVKVTQSSRYLVKRTGEKVFLECVQDMDHENMFWYRQDPGLGLRLIYFSYDVKMKEKGDIPEGYSVSREKKERFSLILESASTNQTSMYLCASSLLGSSGNTIYFGEGSWLTVV.

This chain links TRBV7-9 with TRBJ1-4; D remains ambiguous. V was pared by 4 bases and J by 10 bases, with 25 bases between. Germline V gene lookup returns CDR1 SEHNR and CDR2 FQNEAQ (reference sequence). This CDR3 is built from 17 residues. The CDR3 nucleotides read TGTGCCAGCAGCTCCCCGCTCGTTGGGGAGGTCTTGGGAAAACTGTTTTTT. Protein product: CASSSPLVGEVLGKLFF.

The chain uses TRBV7-2 and TRBJ1-1, with D unresolved. This CDR3 comprises 14 residues. Trimming cost V 2 bases and J 5 bases, with 12 bases left between them. Per the germline V gene, CDR1 is SGHTA and CDR2 is FQGNSA. The CDR3 spells CASSLKLVGTEAFF. Written as DNA, the CDR3 is TGTGCCAGCAGCTTAAAATTGGTGGGGACTGAAGCTTTCTTT.

Only a few counts were recorded for this clonotype. The chain has TRBV28 and TRBJ2-7; 7 bases fit TRBD1. This CDR3 is built from 18 residues. Germline CDR1 is MDHEN and CDR2 is SYDVKM. V gave up 7 bases and J gave up 9 bases; unmatched junction bases: 27. DNA of the CDR3: TGTGCCAGCACCCGGCCGGGGACAGTTAGCCAATCCCCCTATGGGCAGTACTTC. It translates to CASTRPGTVSQSPYGQYF.

This clonotype has a single count. The chain combines TRBV6-8 with TRBJ2-5; D gene ambiguous. Germline CDR1 is MNHGY and CDR2 is SAAAGT. Trimming pared 3 bases from V and 0 bases from J, leaving 14 bases between. The CDR3 extends over 16 amino acids. CDR3 sequence (DNA): TGTGCCAGCAGTTATGGGGTGGGGTCGTACCAAGAGACCCAGTACTTC. Translating gives CASSYGVGSYQETQYF.

The gene calls are TRBV19 and TRBJ2-1; 14 nucleotides align to TRBD2. The CDR3 has 15 amino acids. Germline V CDR1 and CDR2: LNHDA, SQIVND (reference sequence). The trim removed 4 bases at V and 8 bases at J, leaving 4 bases unmatched. CDR3 in amino acids: CASSRLAGGPDEQFF. For the CDR3, the DNA is TGTGCCAGTAGTAGACTAGCGGGAGGGCCTGATGAGCAGTTCTTC.

As regards this clonotype: The conserved phenylalanine or tryptophan is not found at the CDR3 terminus, so this likely reflects a read error. The genes are TRBV7-8 and TRBJ2-5; D perhaps matches TRBD1 (5 bases). CDR3 length: 16 residues. From germline, CDR1 is SGHVS and CDR2 FQNEAQ. V lost 1 base to trimming and J lost 2 bases, with 14 bases between them. CDR3 loop: CASSLEAGLQQETQYL. The CDR3 bases are TGTGCCAGCAGCTTAGAGGCAGGGCTCCAACAAGAGACCCAGTACCTC.

CDR3 amino acids: CASSLRGGPLAEAFF. The CDR3 region has the DNA TGTGCCAGCAGCTTAAGGGGAGGGCCTTTGGCCGAAGCTTTCTTT. The chain combines TRBV12-3 or TRBV12-4 with TRBJ1-1; maybe TRBD1 (5 bases). The CDR3 sequence is 15 residues long. V shed 6 bases and J shed 8 bases, with 22 bases lying between them.

Comments on this clonotype: This clone may be a read error of a much larger clone one base away. The chain joins TRBV7-8 to TRBJ1-1, with a weak D call TRBD1 (5 bases). Germline CDR1 SGHVS, CDR2 FQNEAQ. This CDR3 has 14 residues. CDR3 region: CASSPGRVRTEALF. CDR3 DNA sequence: TGTGCCAGCAGCCCAGGGCGGGTAAGGACTGAAGCTTTATTT. Complete variable domain (other parts from reference TRBV7-8 and TRBJ1-1): GAGVSQSPRYKVAKRGQDVALRCDPISGHVSLFWYQQALGQGPEFLTYFQNEAQLDKSGLPSDRFFAERPEGSVSTLKIQRTQQEDSAVYLCASSPGRVRTEALFGQGTRLTVV.

In its sample, this clonotype was seen many times. The chain recombines TRBV2 with TRBJ1-2; 9 bases agree with TRBD1. V dropped 3 bases and J dropped 4; count of bases not matched to a gene: 6. This CDR3 comprises 15 residues. In germline, CDR1 is SNHLY, CDR2 FYNNEI. CDR3 coding DNA: TGTGCCAGCAGTGAGGGGACAGGGCCCGCCTATGGCTACACCTTC. Translation gives CASSEGTGPAYGYTF. The whole variable domain, filled in from reference TRBV2 and TRBJ1-2, reads EPEVTQTPSHQVTQMGQEVILRCVPISNHLYFYWYRQILGQKVEFLVSFYNNEISEKSEIFDDQFSVERPDGSNFTLKIRSTKLEDSAMYFCASSEGTGPAYGYTFGSGTRLTVV.

The CDR3 sequence: CASSFPGQLYGYTF. CDR3 DNA sequence: TGTGCCAGCAGCTTTCCGGGACAGCTCTATGGCTACACCTTC. The V and J genes are TRBV7-9 and TRBJ1-2; 7 bases agree with TRBD1. This CDR3 has 14 amino acids. Germline trimming cut 3 bases from V and 4 bases from J; bases unmatched to any gene: 5. Germline V CDR1 and CDR2: SEHNR, FQNEAQ (reference sequence).